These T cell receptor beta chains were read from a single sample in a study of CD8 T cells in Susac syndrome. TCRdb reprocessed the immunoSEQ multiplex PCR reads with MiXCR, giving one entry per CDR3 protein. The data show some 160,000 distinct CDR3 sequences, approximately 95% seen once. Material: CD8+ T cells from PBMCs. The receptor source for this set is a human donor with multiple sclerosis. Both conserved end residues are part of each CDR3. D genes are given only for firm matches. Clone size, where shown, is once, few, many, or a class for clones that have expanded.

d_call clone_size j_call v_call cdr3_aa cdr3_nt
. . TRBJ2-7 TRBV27 CASSDTGKSYEQYF TGTGCCAGCAGCGATACAGGTAAATCCTACGAGCAGTACTTC
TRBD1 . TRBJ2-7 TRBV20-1 CSARPHGTGFYEQYF TGCAGTGCTAGACCTCATGGGACAGGGTTCTACGAGCAGTACTTC
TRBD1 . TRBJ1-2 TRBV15 CATSRVGPGQGEYYGYTF TGTGCCACCAGCAGAGTGGGGCCTGGACAGGGGGAGTACTATGGCTACACCTTC
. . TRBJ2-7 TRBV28 CASSAGPWTREQYF TGTGCCAGCAGTGCGGGACCATGGACTCGAGAGCAGTACTTC
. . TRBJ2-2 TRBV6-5 CASSYSTTGELFF TGTGCCAGCAGTTACTCCACAACCGGGGAGCTGTTTTTT
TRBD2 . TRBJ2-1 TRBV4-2 CASSQRSGARTYNEQFF TGTGCCAGCAGCCAAAGGAGCGGGGCCCGGACCTACAATGAGCAGTTCTTC
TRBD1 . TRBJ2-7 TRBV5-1 CASSPDRGHYEQYF TGCGCCAGCAGCCCGGACAGGGGCCACTACGAGCAGTACTTC
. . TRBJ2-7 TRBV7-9 CASSYPGPSYEQYF TGTGCCAGCAGCTACCCGGGACCATCCTACGAGCAGTACTTC
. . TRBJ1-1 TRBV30 CAWSVVGAGAEAFF TGTGCCTGGAGTGTAGTGGGGGCCGGTGCTGAAGCTTTCTTT
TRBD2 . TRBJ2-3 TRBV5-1 CASSFVAGAPGRADTQYF TGCGCCAGCAGCTTCGTAGCGGGGGCGCCGGGTCGGGCAGATACGCAGTATTTT
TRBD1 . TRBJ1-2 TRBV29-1 CSGWTGYGYTF TGCAGCGGTTGGACAGGTTATGGCTACACCTTC
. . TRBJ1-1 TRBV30 CAWSVALNTEAFF TGTGCCTGGAGTGTAGCCCTTAACACTGAAGCTTTCTTT
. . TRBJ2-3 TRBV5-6 CASSVLEGSSLGTDTQYF TGTGCCAGCAGCGTGTTGGAGGGTTCCTCCTTGGGCACAGATACGCAGTATTTT
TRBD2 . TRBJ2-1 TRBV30 CAWSGTSGRWREQFF TGTGCCTGGAGTGGGACTAGCGGGAGATGGAGGGAGCAGTTCTTC
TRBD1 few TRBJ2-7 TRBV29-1 CSVAGQGFYEQYF TGCAGCGTCGCGGGACAGGGATTCTACGAGCAGTACTTC
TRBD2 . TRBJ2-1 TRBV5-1 CASTTGTSGTLEFF TGCGCCAGCACCACAGGGACTAGCGGGACTCTTGAGTTCTTC
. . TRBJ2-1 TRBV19 CASSIRLGEQFF TGTGCCAGTAGCATCAGGTTGGGTGAGCAGTTCTTC
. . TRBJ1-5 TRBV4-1 CASSQVGVPNFVQPQHF TGCGCCAGCAGCCAAGTTGGGGTGCCGAATTTTGTACAGCCCCAGCATTTT
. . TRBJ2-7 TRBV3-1 CASSQPAAPSYEQYF TGTGCCAGCAGCCAACCAGCAGCTCCCTCCTACGAGCAGTACTTC
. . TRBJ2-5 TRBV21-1 CASSKRRGLRETQYF TGTGCCAGCAGCAAACGGAGGGGGCTGCGAGAGACCCAGTACTTC
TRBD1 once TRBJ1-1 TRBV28 CASSTDRGFEAFF TGTGCCAGCAGTACGGACAGGGGTTTTGAAGCTTTCTTT
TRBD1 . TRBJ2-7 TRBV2 CASKGGQYEQYF TGTGCCAGCAAAGGGGGACAGTACGAGCAGTACTTC
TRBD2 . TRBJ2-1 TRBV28 CASSLVAGVYNEQFF TGTGCCAGCAGTTTGGTAGCGGGGGTCTACAATGAGCAGTTCTTC
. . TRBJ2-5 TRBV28 CVVGDFGETQYF TGTGTAGTGGGGGATTTTGGAGAGACCCAGTACTTC
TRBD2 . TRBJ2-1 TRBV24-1 CATSDNSGTLYNEQFF TGTGCCACCAGTGATAATAGCGGGACTCTCTACAATGAGCAGTTCTTC
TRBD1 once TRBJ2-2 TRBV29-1 CSIGGDRSGGELFF TGCAGCATTGGCGGGGACAGGTCTGGCGGGGAGCTGTTTTTT
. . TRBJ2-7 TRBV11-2 CASSPLSGNYEQYF TGTGCCAGCAGCCCCTTATCGGGGAACTACGAGCAGTACTTC
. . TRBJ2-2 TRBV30 CAWRSRAGELFF TGTGCCTGGAGGAGTAGGGCCGGGGAGCTGTTTTTT
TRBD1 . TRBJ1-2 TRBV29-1 CSVTTGAYGYTF TGCAGCGTGACGACAGGGGCCTATGGCTACACCTTC
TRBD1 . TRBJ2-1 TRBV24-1 CATSEPDRDNEQFF TGTGCCACCAGTGAGCCCGACAGGGACAATGAGCAGTTCTTC
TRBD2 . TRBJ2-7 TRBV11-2 CASSPGLAPPNYEQYF TGTGCCAGCAGCCCGGGACTAGCGCCTCCCAACTACGAGCAGTACTTC
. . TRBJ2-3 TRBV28 CASSLERPDTQYF TGTGCCAGCAGTTTAGAGCGACCAGATACGCAGTATTTT
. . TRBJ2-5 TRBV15 CATSRDSGRETQYF TGTGCCACCAGCAGAGATTCGGGGCGAGAGACCCAGTACTTC
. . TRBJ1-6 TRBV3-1 CASSQEDLRNSPLHF TGTGCCAGCAGCCAAGAAGATCTCCGGAATTCACCCCTCCACTTT
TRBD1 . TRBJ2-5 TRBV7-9 CATGQVSLETQYF TGTGCCACAGGACAGGTTTCCCTCGAGACCCAGTACTTC
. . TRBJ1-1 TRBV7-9 CASSGTLKPAEAFF TGTGCCAGCAGCGGAACACTGAAACCTGCTGAAGCTTTCTTT
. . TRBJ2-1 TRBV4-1 CASRPGESSYNEQFF TGCGCCAGCAGACCCGGAGAAAGCTCCTACAATGAGCAGTTCTTC
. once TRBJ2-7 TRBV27 CASSLSSQTYEQYF TGTGCCAGCAGTTTATCCTCTCAGACCTACGAGCAGTACTTC
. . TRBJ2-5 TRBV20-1 CSARDLAQIQETQYF TGCAGTGCTAGAGATCTCGCACAGATCCAAGAGACCCAGTACTTC
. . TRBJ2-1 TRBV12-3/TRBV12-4 CASSLKTYNEQFF TGTGCCAGCAGCCTTAAAACGTACAATGAGCAGTTCTTC
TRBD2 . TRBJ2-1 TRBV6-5 CASSYSALAGVGNEQFF TGTGCCAGCAGTTACTCAGCCCTGGCGGGAGTTGGGAATGAGCAGTTCTTC
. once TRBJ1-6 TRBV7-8 CASSKGRTIIQPLHF TGTGCCAGCAGCAAGGGGAGGACTATAATTCAACCCCTCCACTTT
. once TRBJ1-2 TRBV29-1 CSVIPGDINGYTF TGCAGCGTCATACCGGGGGACATCAATGGCTACACCTTC